This T cell receptor beta chain appears in the sequencing data of a study of T cell clonotyping in hematopoietic cell transplantation. The germline V gene has CDR1 MDHEN and CDR2 SYDVKM. Trimming left V 5 bases short and J 1 base short, with 9 bases between. The CDR3 spans 14 residues. Regarding time point: recipient sample about 28 days before transplant, after cytoreduction. The table came from immunoSEQ multiplex PCR; TCRdb's copy has only in-frame clones and leaves some out. The repertoire has about 76,000 clones, around 96% of them found once; the top ten carry 1.5% to 2%. Sequencing was performed on peripheral blood mononuclear cells, taken before stem cell transplant. This chain links TRBV28 with TRBJ1-3; the D is unclear. The clonotype originates from a woman aged 45-60 years with acute myeloid leukemia. Some clones in this sample may be carry-over from other donors' samples. CDR3 region: CASSPNLSGNTIYF. CDR3 in DNA: TGTGCCAGCAGTCCTAACTTGTCTGGAAACACCATATATTTT.